This T cell receptor (beta chain) was retrieved from a study of T cells in Graves' hyperthyroidism and ophthalmopathy. Under 3 months was the duration of disease in ophthalmopathy patients, who also had a Clinical Activity Score of at least 3 and a NOSPECS grade of at least 4. Fresh peripheral blood, less than 11 ml of it, supplied the PBMCs. This clonotype was detected ten times or more. Using RNA transcripts as the source, TCR beta CDR3 regions were amplified. Primed by the HTBI set, a first-round RT-PCR was run on the TCR CDR3. TCRdb recomputed calls from the multiplex PCR reads with MiXCR, one row per CDR3 protein. The table includes about 640,000 distinct CDR3 sequences, roughly 14% detected once. V lost 4 bases, J lost 2 bases, and 18 bases lay in between. The germline V gene encodes CDR1 LGHNA and CDR2 YSLEER. The CDR3 consists of 17 residues.

Sequencing was done on a sample of blood. The sequence was collected from a woman in her 50s with Graves' ophthalmopathy. The J gene is TRBJ2-1, the V gene TRBV4-3; maybe TRBD1 (5 bases). CDR3 DNA: TGCGCCAGCAGCCCGAGGAACCAGGGTGGCCCCTACAATGAGCAGTTCTTC. Translated: CASSPRNQGGPYNEQFF.